The 20 T cell receptor beta chains in this list originate from one sample, sequenced in a study of regulatory T cells in long-lasting Graves disease. Specified time point: newly diagnosed GD, antithyroid drugs for less than 3 months. Researchers made the TCR library from RNA that was extracted from PBMCs. Construction of the TCR beta libraries employed iRepertoire HTBI primers in conjunction with Arm-PCR of CDR3 regions. TCRdb called the multiplex PCR reads again in MiXCR, with one record for every CDR3 protein. Altogether about 320,000 distinct CDR3 sequences are present, 15% to 20% being singletons, with the ten largest covering 38%. The source was peripheral blood mononuclear cells (PBMCs), collected at new diagnosis, from a patient treated with antithyroid drugs. The source of these receptors is a female donor with Graves disease.

The chain couples TRBV9 to TRBJ2-5; possibly TRBD1 for D (5 bases). V lost 0 bases to trimming and J lost 2 bases, with 14 bases between them. The germline V gene encodes CDR1 SGDLS and CDR2 YYNGEE. This CDR3 region has 16 residues. CDR3 sequence (DNA): TGTGCCAGCAGCGTAGAGGGGAATCTAGTACAAGAGACCCAGTACTTC. The encoded protein is CASSVEGNLVQETQYF.

About this clonotype: A much larger clone lies one base from this, so it may be a read error. This chain connects TRBV18 to TRBJ1-4; no clear D gene. V dropped 0 bases and J dropped 3 bases, with 2 bases sitting between them. Per germline, CDR1 KGHSH and CDR2 LQKENI. The CDR3 has 13 amino acids. CDR3 loop: CASSPPSNEKLFF. CDR3 nucleotides: TGTGCCAGCTCACCACCGTCTAATGAAAAACTGTTTTTT.

The chain recombines TRBV20-1 with TRBJ2-2, with D perhaps given as TRBD1 or TRBD2 (5 bases each). Germline assignment: CDR1 DFQATT and CDR2 SNEGSKA (reference sequence). This CDR3 is 14 amino acids long. The V end was cut by 3 bases, the J end by 8 bases, with 16 bases between. The DNA for the CDR3 is TGCAGTGCTAGGGGGGAGAGAGGGGCGGGGGAGCTGTTTTTT. It specifies CSARGERGAGELFF.

This clonotype was picked up many times. The chain couples TRBV7-3 to TRBJ2-3, with a weak D call TRBD1 (5 bases). CDR3 length: 16 amino acids. Trimming left V 8 bases short and J 0 bases short, with 18 bases between. Germline V gene data show CDR1 as SGHTA and CDR2 as FQGTGA. CDR3 coding DNA: TGTGCCAGCGGCCGGATCAGGACACGTAGCACAGATACGCAGTATTTT. It translates to CASGRIRTRSTDTQYF. The whole variable domain, remainder taken from reference TRBV7-3 and TRBJ2-3, is GAGVSQTPSNKVTEKGKYVELRCDPISGHTALYWYRQSLGQGPEFLIYFQGTGAADDSGLPNDRFFAVRPEGSVSTLKIQRTERGDSAVYLCASGRIRTRSTDTQYFGPGTRLTVL.

This clonotype was counted many times. This sequence joins TRBV12-3 or TRBV12-4 and TRBJ2-7; no clear D gene. CDR3 length: 12 residues. V dropped 4 bases and J dropped 6 bases, with 10 bases sitting between them. The CDR3 here is CASSSRPGEQYF. Here the CDR3 DNA reads TGTGCCAGCAGTTCCCGGCCGGGCGAGCAGTACTTC.

On this clonotype itself: This may stem from a read error, because a much larger clone lies one nucleotide away. The CDR3 DNA follows: TGTGCCACCAGCAGAGGGATACTAGCGGGGGGGGATGAGCAGTACTTC. Its translation: CATSRGILAGGDEQYF. The J gene is TRBJ2-7, the V gene TRBV15, with 13 bases aligning to TRBD2. This CDR3 is built from 16 residues. The V gene's germline CDR1 is LNHNV and CDR2 YYDKDF (reference sequence). The J segment lost 7 bases and the V segment lost 1 base, leaving 7 bases of the junction unmatched.

In its sample, this clonotype was seen many times. The chain employs TRBV19 and TRBJ1-5, with D hard to call. V was clipped by 5 bases and J by 4 bases, with 9 bases between them. The germline gives CDR1 LNHDA, CDR2 SQIVND (reference sequence). This CDR3 region has 13 residues. CDR3 in amino acids: CASSHRDNQPQHF. CDR3 nucleotide sequence: TGTGCCAGTAGTCATAGGGATAATCAGCCCCAGCATTTT.

The chain recombines TRBV20-1 with TRBJ2-5; tentative D call: TRBD2 (6 bases). The CDR3 loop spans 18 amino acids. V lost 0 bases and J lost 1, with 21 bases in between. Looked up from germline, CDR1 is DFQATT and CDR2 is SNEGSKA (reference sequence). CDR3: CSARDGRLPGTRQETQYF. In DNA, the CDR3 is TGCAGTGCTAGAGATGGGAGGCTCCCAGGGACTCGCCAAGAGACCCAGTACTTC.

This clonotype was observed many times. The chain has TRBV30 and TRBJ2-7; 8 bases are a match to TRBD1. With V trimmed by 2 bases and J by 2 bases, 5 bases remained unmatched. The CDR3 sequence is 14 residues long. In germline, CDR1 is GTSNPN, CDR2 SVGIG (reference sequence). The CDR3 DNA follows: TGTGCCTGGAGTTTTCACAGGGGGGCCTACGAGCAGTACTTC. Amino acids: CAWSFHRGAYEQYF.

This clonotype was recorded many times. The chain couples TRBV27 to TRBJ2-1; the match to TRBD1 covers 10 bases. Germline-derived CDR1 and CDR2 are MNHEY and SMNVEV (reference sequence). The CDR3 loop spans 14 amino acids. V dropped 5 bases and J dropped 3; count of bases not matched to a gene: 1. CDR3 sequence (DNA): TGTGCCAGCAGTGGGACAGGGGACTACAATGAGCAGTTCTTC. It is translated as CASSGTGDYNEQFF.

Turning to this clonotype: One base away lies a much larger clone, so this may be a sequencing read error. J is TRBJ1-4 and V is TRBV7-2; 7 bases agree with TRBD1. CDR3 size: 16 residues. V gave up 0 bases and J gave up 8 bases; unmatched junction bases: 9. CDR1 and CDR2 (germline): SGHTA, FQGNSA. CDR3 DNA sequence: TGTGCCAGCAGCTTAGCACAGGGGAGGATTAAAGAAAAACTGTTTTTT. It codes for CASSLAQGRIKEKLFF.

A note on this clonotype: Only one base separates this from a far larger clonotype, so it likely reflects a read error. The genes are TRBV2 and TRBJ2-7; 12 bases match TRBD2. V was pared by 3 bases and J by 7 bases, with 7 bases of the junction left unmatched. Germline CDR1 reads SNHLY; CDR2 reads FYNNEI. The CDR3 covers 15 residues. The CDR3 DNA follows: TGTGCCAGCAGTGATTGGGGACTAGCGGGCGATGAGCAGTACTTC. Amino acids: CASSDWGLAGDEQYF.

The sample holds a few counts of this clonotype. A much more abundant neighbour one base away suggests this may be a read error. J is TRBJ2-1 and V is TRBV6-2 or TRBV6-3; D possibly uses TRBD1 or TRBD2 (5 bases each). Germline CDR1 reads MNHEY; CDR2 reads SVGEGT. CDR3 length: 11 amino acids. In nucleotides, the CDR3 is TGTGCCAGCAGGACTGGGGGTGAGCGGTTCTTC. Protein: CASRTGGERFF.

This clonotype was observed a few times. A much more abundant neighbour one base away suggests this may be a read error. This chain connects TRBV28 to TRBJ2-4, with 7 bases fitting TRBD2. CDR3 length equals 15 residues. V lost 5 bases and J lost 10; bases outside the gene matches: 14. The germline V gene encodes CDR1 MDHEN and CDR2 SYDVKM. CDR3 in DNA: TGTGCCAGCAGTCCACCAGCGGCTAGCGGCGTGATTCAGTACTTC. Its protein is CASSPPAASGVIQYF.

This clonotype was observed a few times. The rearrangement uses TRBV7-2 and TRBJ2-1, with 14 bases lining up with TRBD2. The germline CDR1 and CDR2 sequences are SGHTA and FQGNSA. The CDR3 has 16 residues. Trimming cost V 3 bases and J 3 bases; bases outside gene matches: 1. The CDR3 protein is CASSFGTSGSYNEQFF. The DNA of the CDR3 is TGTGCCAGCAGCTTCGGGACTAGCGGGAGCTACAATGAGCAGTTCTTC.

Ten or more counts support this clonotype. V gene TRBV27 combines with J gene TRBJ1-6; a possible D gene is TRBD1 (6 bases). Germline loops: CDR1 MNHEY, CDR2 SMNVEV (reference sequence). CDR3 size: 16 residues. V lost 3 bases and J lost 9, with 18 bases in between. Here the CDR3 DNA reads TGTGCCAGCAGTTTCTCCATCCAGGGGTTTGGTTCACCCCTCCACTTT. It specifies CASSFSIQGFGSPLHF.

This clonotype occurred many times. The CDR3, as DNA: TGCGCCAGCAGCCCGGGACAGGACACCGGGGAGCTGTTTTTT. Translated: CASSPGQDTGELFF. This chain connects TRBV4-1 to TRBJ2-2; TRBD1 aligns across 8 bases. From germline, CDR1 is MGHRA and CDR2 YSYEKL. The V segment lost 4 bases and the J segment 3 bases; nucleotides outside the gene matches: 1. CDR3 size: 14 residues.

This clonotype showed up just a few times. A far larger clone lies a single base away; this is likely a read error. V and J are TRBV2 and TRBJ2-3; 7 nucleotides agree with TRBD2. Per germline, CDR1 SNHLY and CDR2 FYNNEI. This CDR3 is built from 19 residues. After removal of 7 bases from V and 1 base from J, the junction contained 20 bases not matched to a gene. The CDR3 sequence is CASNPAGGSGFYRTDTQYF. The CDR3 nucleotides are TGTGCCAGCAACCCCGCCGGCGGGAGTGGGTTCTATCGCACAGATACGCAGTATTTT. The whole variable domain, remainder taken from reference TRBV2 and TRBJ2-3, is EPEVTQTPSHQVTQMGQEVILRCVPISNHLYFYWYRQILGQKVEFLVSFYNNEISEKSEIFDDQFSVERPDGSNFTLKIRSTKLEDSAMYFCASNPAGGSGFYRTDTQYFGPGTRLTVL.

A note on this clonotype: This may stem from a read error, because a much larger clone lies one nucleotide away. This chain connects TRBV5-5 to TRBJ2-1, with D maybe TRBD1 (5 bases). V lost 3 bases to trimming and J lost 9 bases, with 22 bases between them. The V gene's germline CDR1 is SGHKS and CDR2 YYEKEE (reference sequence). The CDR3 loop spans 16 amino acids. In DNA, the CDR3 is TGTGCCAGCAGCTCGGCCGCTAGGGGTTACAATGGTGAGCAGTTCTTC. Residues: CASSSAARGYNGEQFF. The variable domain in full, with the rest retrieved from reference TRBV5-5 and TRBJ2-1, is DAGVTQSPTHLIKTRGQQVTLRCSPISGHKSVSWYQQVLGQGPQFIFQYYEKEERGRGNFPDRFSARQFPNYSSELNVNALLLGDSALYLCASSSAARGYNGEQFFGPGTRLTVL.

This clonotype appeared many times. V is TRBV11-3 and J is TRBJ2-1; 7 bases are shared with TRBD2. Germline-derived CDR1 and CDR2 are SGHNT and YENEEA. This CDR3 is built from 15 residues. Trimming took 3 bases from V and 8 from J; bases not matched to a gene: 10. The CDR3 DNA is TGTGCCAGCAGCTTTTACGGCGGGGGTATCGATGAGCAGTTCTTC. This translates into CASSFYGGGIDEQFF. Together with reference TRBV11-3 and TRBJ2-1, the CDR3 gives the full variable domain: EAGVVQSPRYKIIEKKQPVAFWCNPISGHNTLYWYLQNLGQGPELLIRYENEEAVDDSQLPKDRFSAERLKGVDSTLKIQPAELGDSAVYLCASSFYGGGIDEQFFGPGTRLTVL.